The clone carrying this T cell receptor beta chain was seen repeatedly, ten times or more. Its antigen is unidentified. These data come from a study of T-cell reconstitution after alpha-beta-depleted transplantation in children. Study-wide findings and caveats: Several hundred expanded graft clones reportedly gave rise to the alpha-beta T cells present about two months after transplant. Counts and diversity of T cells one year after transplant came mostly from newly produced T cells.

A TCRbeta library incorporating unique molecular identifiers was prepared. TCRdb itself ran the PCR reads through MiXCR, one entry per CDR3 protein. The profile shows 190,000 or so distinct CDR3 sequences, roughly 6.3% of them singletons. This receptor was taken from a girl under three years old with combined immunodeficiency, due to receive a stem cell transplant. The sequencing here drew on PBMCs, taken before TCRalphabeta/CD19-depleted stem cell transplant.

In DNA, the CDR3 is TGTGCCAGCAGCTTTGGGACACAGGGTACCTACGAGCAGTACTTC. It codes for CASSFGTQGTYEQYF. The V gene is TRBV7-6, the J gene TRBJ2-7; tentative D call: TRBD1 (6 bases). V was shortened by 3 bases and J by 2 bases, with 14 bases between the two germline ends. Germline V gene sequence: CDR1 SGHVS, CDR2 FNYEAQ. This CDR3 region has 15 residues.